This T cell receptor beta chain was recovered during a study of shared clonotypes between healthy human individuals. At the level of the study: The study used three CD4 naive, three CD4 memory, two CD8 naive and one CD8 memory plate per donor.

An even split of each subset's genomic DNA across several immunoSEQ plates was performed. Sorted-subset replicate PCRs used 200 ng DNA, about 30,000 T cell genomes. TCRdb keeps only in-frame clones here, not all; method: immunoSEQ multiplex PCR. The sample lists approximately 720,000 clones; roughly 78% were seen once. Trimming stripped 4 bases from V and 3 bases from J, with 15 bases between. The CDR3 extends over 15 amino acids. Germline V gene sequence: CDR1 SGHTA, CDR2 FQGNSA. It was into CD45RA+ naive and CD45RA-negative memory subsets that the CD4+ cells were split. Sequenced sample: memory CD4+ T cells sorted from blood. Sample subset: CD45RA-negative fraction. The gene calls are TRBV7-2 and TRBJ1-2; D is perhaps TRBD1 (6 bases). This receptor was obtained from a woman in her twenties or thirties in good health. The CDR3 nucleotides are TGTGCCAGCAGCTCCTCGGGGGGCTATGACTATGGCTACACCTTC. Encoded protein: CASSSSGGYDYGYTF.